This T cell receptor beta chain was documented in a study of cytomegalovirus exposure and HLA in healthy donors. Whole-study context: 81% of 398 genotyped donors fell in the Caucasian-associated ancestry cluster.

Overall study findings and caveats: When a later analysis compared HLA-associated TCR beta chains with equally common others, the HLA-associated chains turned out to be more clonally expanded and to have lower generation probabilities. Most likely, a cluster of highly shared sequence variants arose as a sequencing artifact.

Regarding this clone: Its antigen is still unknown.

PCR involved 60 Vbeta and 13 Jbeta primers. Clones were sequenced by immunoSEQ multiplex PCR, and TCRdb holds only the in-frame ones, with some missing. This sample has some 160,000 clones; approximately 80% occur once, and the top ten carry under 1.5%. The CDR3 consists of 12 residues. The V end lost 6 bases, the J end lost 7 bases, and 9 bases lay between the germline ends. The germline CDR1 and CDR2 sequences are SEHNR and FQNEAQ (reference sequence). V is TRBV7-9 and J is TRBJ2-2, with D perhaps matching TRBD1 (5 bases). The TCR sequence derives from a male donor in good health and CMV-seronegative. Source material: PBMCs. CDR3 nucleotide sequence: TGTGCCAGCAGTTCCAGGGACGGGGAGCTGTTTTTT. Residues: CASSSRDGELFF.